The source of this T cell receptor beta chain is a study of shared clonotypes between healthy human individuals. Study-level background: Serving as donors were a couple of women and a few men, whose ages spanned 18 to 49.

Details on this clone: Different DNA sequences within this sample yield the same CDR3.

Looked up from germline, CDR1 is KGHSH and CDR2 is LQKENI. The germline V and J ends were trimmed by 3 bases and 4 bases, with 12 bases remaining between them. The CDR3 sequence is 14 residues long. Every one of the donors was a Caucasian adult that lived in Nashville, Tennessee. Sequenced by immunoSEQ multiplex PCR; TCRdb stores in-frame clones only, minus some. This table holds about 470,000 clones, 75% to 85% found once. Source material: PBMCs. The source of this sequence is a woman aged 40 to 55 in good health. Some clones in this sample may be carry-over from other donors' samples. This chain joins TRBV18 and TRBJ1-1; TRBD1 might be the D (6 bases). The CDR3 DNA sequence: TGTGCCAGCTCACCTGAGGGGGGGGGCACTGAAGCTTTCTTT. This sequence encodes CASSPEGGGTEAFF.